This paragraph covers one T cell receptor (beta chain) sequence. Its antigen is not identified. The sample's time point: after preoperative PTX-NDP chemotherapy. Before surgery, patients were given preoperative paclitaxel-nedaplatin chemotherapy. This record comes from a study of esophageal squamous cell carcinoma under preoperative chemotherapy. TCRdb reanalysed the PCR reads using MiXCR and keeps one entry per CDR3 protein. The sample includes about 32,000 distinct CDR3 sequences, around 49% of them seen just once. The germline CDR1 and CDR2 sequences are MNHNS and SASEGT. The V end was cut by 6 bases, the J end by 13 bases, with 22 bases between. CDR3 length: 14 amino acids. Study results and limitations: Post-treatment tumor-infiltrating lymphocytes appeared partly derived from peripheral T cells migrating into the tumor.

The sequence was collected from a human donor with esophageal squamous cell carcinoma. The donor label of this sample is uncertain. Sampling was done from a patient given preoperative chemotherapy. The rearrangement joins TRBV6-1 to TRBJ2-4; D remains ambiguous. CDR3 in DNA: TGTGCCAGCAGCTCCATGGGTGACCAAGACACCCAGTACTTC. This gives the protein CASSSMGDQDTQYF.